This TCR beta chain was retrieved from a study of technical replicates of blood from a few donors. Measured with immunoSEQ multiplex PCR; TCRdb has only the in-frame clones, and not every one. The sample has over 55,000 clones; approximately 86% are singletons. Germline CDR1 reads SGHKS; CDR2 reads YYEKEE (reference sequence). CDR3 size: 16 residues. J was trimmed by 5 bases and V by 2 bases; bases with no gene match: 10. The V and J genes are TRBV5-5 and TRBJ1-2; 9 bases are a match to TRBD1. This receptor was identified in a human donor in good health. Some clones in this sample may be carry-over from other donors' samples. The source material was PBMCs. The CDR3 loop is CASSFAATGTGYGYTF. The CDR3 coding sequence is TGTGCCAGCAGCTTTGCCGCAACCGGGACAGGGTATGGCTACACCTTC. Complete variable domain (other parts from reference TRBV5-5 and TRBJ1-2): DAGVTQSPTHLIKTRGQQVTLRCSPISGHKSVSWYQQVLGQGPQFIFQYYEKEERGRGNFPDRFSARQFPNYSSELNVNALLLGDSALYLCASSFAATGTGYGYTFGSGTRLTVV.